This TCR beta chain derives from a study of Ad26.COV2.S vaccination and SARS-CoV-2 variants. Study-wide context: In the COV1001 trial, the donor was in the Ad26.COV2.S arm.

The CDR3 is made up of 13 amino acids. The germline V gene encodes CDR1 SGHAT and CDR2 FQNNGV. V was clipped by 0 bases and J by 8 bases, with 10 bases between them. Treatment indicated: 15 to 20 received Ad26.COV2.S at low or high dose, single or two shots; 5 received placebo; per-sample allocation not given. On day 63 after the first injection, vaccine and placebo recipients gave samples. Donation was by an adult aged 18-55 years who was in Boston. Profiling relied on immunoSEQ multiplex PCR, and the TCRdb table lists in-frame clones only, not all of them. The sample lists about 480,000 clones, around nine tenths occurring once.

The clonotype comes from a person aged 18 to 65 who received the Ad26.COV2.S COVID-19 vaccine or a placebo. This sample comprised peripheral blood, obtained in a trial of Ad26.COV2.S vaccine versus placebo. The chain links TRBV11-2 to TRBJ1-2; D perhaps matches TRBD1 (5 bases). CDR3 coding DNA: TGTGCCAGCAGCTTAGACAGGGTGCACGGCTACACCTTC. It translates to CASSLDRVHGYTF.